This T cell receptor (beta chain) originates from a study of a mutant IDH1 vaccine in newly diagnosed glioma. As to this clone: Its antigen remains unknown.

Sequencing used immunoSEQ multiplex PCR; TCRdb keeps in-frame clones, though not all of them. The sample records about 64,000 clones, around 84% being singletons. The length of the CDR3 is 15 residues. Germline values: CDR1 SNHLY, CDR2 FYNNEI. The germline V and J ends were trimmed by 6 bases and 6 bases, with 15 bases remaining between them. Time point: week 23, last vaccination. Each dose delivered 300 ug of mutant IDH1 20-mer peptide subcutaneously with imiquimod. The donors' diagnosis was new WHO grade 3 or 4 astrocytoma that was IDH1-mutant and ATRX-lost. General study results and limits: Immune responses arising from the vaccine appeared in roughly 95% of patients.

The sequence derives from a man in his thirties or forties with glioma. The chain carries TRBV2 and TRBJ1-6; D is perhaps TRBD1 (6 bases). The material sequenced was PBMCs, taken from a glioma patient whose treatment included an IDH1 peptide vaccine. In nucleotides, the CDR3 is TGTGCCAGCAGAGGGGGGACGGCGCCTAATTCACCCCTCCACTTT. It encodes CASRGGTAPNSPLHF.